A selection of T cell receptor beta chains follows, all from one sample in a study of blood T cell repertoires in COVID-19. Here immunoSEQ multiplex PCR was the method, and the copy in TCRdb shows in-frame clones only, minus some. The sample includes roughly 51,000 clones, about 90% of them seen just once. Material for sequencing was peripheral blood. These TCRs come from a woman aged 55-69 years with active or convalescent COVID-19. CDR3s include the opening cysteine and the closing phenylalanine or tryptophan. D genes are given only for firm matches. Some rows have no size entry. The others give once, few or many, or a class for an expanded clone.

>TRBJ1-4|TRBV5-5|-|16|TRBD1
CASSLASGTGPRKLFF
TGTGCCAGCAGCTTGGCCTCCGGGACAGGGCCGCGAAAACTGTTTTTT
>TRBJ1-2|TRBV29-1|-|14|-
CSVELQGRQGGYTF
TGCAGCGTTGAACTCCAGGGCAGACAAGGTGGCTACACCTTC
>TRBJ1-2|TRBV3-1/TRBV3-2|-|16|-
CASSQVVGGFDYGYTF
TGTGCCAGCAGCCAAGTAGTCGGGGGGTTCGACTATGGCTACACCTTC
>TRBJ2-1|TRBV12-5|once|14|-
CASGLGTEGNEQFF
TGTGCTAGTGGTTTGGGGACAGAGGGCAATGAGCAGTTCTTC
>TRBJ2-3|TRBV6-5|-|14|-
CASRRDGSTDTQYF
TGTGCCAGCCGGAGAGACGGTAGCACAGATACGCAGTATTTT
>TRBJ1-2|TRBV5-4|-|14|-
CASSPERGNYGYTF
TGTGCCAGCAGCCCCGAAAGGGGAAACTATGGCTACACCTTC
>TRBJ1-5|TRBV30|-|17|TRBD1
CAWSAEGGQGSWQPQHF
TGTGCCTGGAGTGCCGAGGGGGGACAGGGTTCTTGGCAGCCCCAGCATTTT
>TRBJ2-3|TRBV6-2/TRBV6-3|-|20|-
CASSYPARRGEGGSTDTQYF
TGTGCCAGCAGTTACCCGGCCCGCCGAGGGGAGGGGGGAAGCACAGATACGCAGTATTTT
>TRBJ2-3|TRBV7-6|-|15|TRBD2
CASSLELAGVDTQYF
TGTGCCAGCAGCTTAGAACTAGCGGGAGTAGATACGCAGTATTTT
>TRBJ1-4|TRBV11-1|few|15|TRBD1
CASRKDRSENEKLFF
TGTGCCAGCAGGAAGGACAGGTCGGAGAACGAAAAACTGTTTTTT
>TRBJ2-1|TRBV7-9|-|13|-
CASSSLSYNEQFF
TGTGCCAGCAGCTCCCTCTCCTACAATGAGCAGTTCTTC
>TRBJ2-7|TRBV5-1|-|14|TRBD1
CASTGPGTGGEQYF
TGCGCCAGCACAGGACCCGGGACAGGGGGCGAGCAGTACTTC
>TRBJ1-6|TRBV28|-|14|-
CASSSPEGLQGYYF
TGTGCCAGCAGCTCACCCGAAGGTCTACAGGGATACTACTTT
>TRBJ1-4|TRBV7-6|-|16|-
CASSSSFRGTNEKLFF
TGTGCCAGCAGCTCTTCTTTTAGGGGAACTAATGAAAAACTGTTTTTT
>TRBJ2-1|TRBV6-1|-|16|TRBD2
CASSGTSGRGLNEQFF
TGTGCCAGCAGTGGTACTAGCGGCCGCGGCCTCAATGAGCAGTTCTTC
>TRBJ1-1|TRBV7-9|-|13|-
CASSPEGIDEAFF
TGTGCCAGCAGCCCTGAGGGCATCGATGAAGCTTTCTTT
>TRBJ1-1|TRBV28|-|15|TRBD1
CASSLSQGVRTEAFF
TGTGCCAGCAGTTTATCCCAGGGGGTTCGGACTGAAGCTTTCTTT
>TRBJ2-7|TRBV30|-|14|TRBD1
CAWSGGQETYEQYF
TGTGCCTGGAGTGGGGGACAGGAGACCTACGAGCAGTACTTC
>TRBJ2-7|TRBV5-4|-|16|TRBD2
CASSLGLAGQTYEQYF
TGTGCCAGCAGCTTGGGGCTAGCGGGCCAAACCTACGAGCAGTACTTC
>TRBJ2-2|TRBV5-1|-|13|-
CASIGQVTGELFF
TGCGCCAGCATAGGCCAGGTCACCGGGGAGCTGTTTTTT
>TRBJ1-5|TRBV5-1|few|15|-
CASSLEGDSNQPQHF
TGCGCCAGCAGCTTGGAAGGAGATAGCAATCAGCCCCAGCATTTT
>TRBJ1-5|TRBV27|-|17|TRBD1
CARLAGTGVQGNQPQHF
TGTGCCAGGCTTGCCGGGACAGGGGTTCAGGGTAATCAGCCCCAGCATTTT
>TRBJ2-7|TRBV5-1|-|14|TRBD2
CASSQDSGNDEQYF
TGCGCCAGCAGCCAAGATAGCGGGAACGACGAGCAGTACTTC
>TRBJ2-1|TRBV6-2/TRBV6-3|-|16|TRBD2
CASSYGSSGRWNEQFF
TGTGCCAGCAGTTACGGCTCTAGCGGGAGATGGAATGAGCAGTTCTTC
>TRBJ1-2|TRBV5-6|-|13|-
CASSLGQISGYTF
TGTGCCAGCAGCTTGGGACAAATCTCTGGCTACACCTTC
>TRBJ2-3|TRBV28|-|15|-
CASSFPRLSTDTQYF
TGTGCCAGCAGTTTCCCACGACTATCCACAGATACGCAGTATTTT
>TRBJ2-5|TRBV5-1|once|14|TRBD2
CASSFSGGQETQYF
TGCGCCAGCAGCTTTAGCGGGGGGCAAGAGACCCAGTACTTC
>TRBJ2-7|TRBV27|-|12|-
CASRRLPYEQYF
TGTGCCAGCAGGCGCCTCCCCTACGAGCAGTACTTC
>TRBJ2-7|TRBV6-2/TRBV6-3|once|16|-
CASSLIPRQFPYEQYF
TGTGCCAGCAGTCTCATACCCCGACAGTTTCCCTACGAGCAGTACTTC
>TRBJ1-5|TRBV6-5|-|15|TRBD1
CASSYRDRVNQPQHF
TGTGCCAGCAGTTACCGGGACAGAGTCAATCAGCCCCAGCATTTT
>TRBJ1-1|TRBV3-1/TRBV3-2|-|15|-
CASSQTDSMNTEAFF
TGTGCCAGCAGCCAAACGGACAGCATGAACACTGAAGCTTTCTTT
>TRBJ2-7|TRBV6-5|-|14|-
CASSWAPTGYEQYF
TGTGCCAGCAGTTGGGCTCCAACAGGTTACGAGCAGTACTTC
>TRBJ1-2|TRBV2|-|17|TRBD1
CASSEAGTASSLYGYTF
TGTGCCAGCAGTGAAGCGGGGACAGCTTCTTCTCTATATGGCTACACCTTC
>TRBJ1-1|TRBV3-1/TRBV3-2|-|14|-
CASSQLNTGSEAFF
TGTGCCAGCAGCCAACTTAATACGGGTTCTGAAGCTTTCTTT
>TRBJ2-3|TRBV2|-|14|-
CASSAMRGTDTQYF
TGTGCCAGCAGTGCTATGCGGGGCACAGATACGCAGTATTTT
>TRBJ1-5|TRBV4-1|-|16|-
CASSQAQTGINQPQHF
TGCGCCAGCAGCCAAGCTCAAACAGGGATCAATCAGCCCCAGCATTTT
>TRBJ1-5|TRBV7-3|-|13|-
CASSLEGRQPQHF
TGTGCCAGCAGCTTGGAGGGAAGGCAGCCCCAGCATTTT
>TRBJ2-7|TRBV11-2|-|16|TRBD2
CASSPLGAGSSYEQYF
TGTGCCAGCAGCCCTCTTGGAGCGGGGAGCTCCTACGAGCAGTACTTC